This T cell receptor beta chain is from a study of regulatory T cells in long-lasting Graves disease (dated by TCRdb to about 2021). Notes on the research overall: Persistent Graves' disease was defined as antithyroid drug treatment for over 5 years with persistently positive TSH receptor autoantibodies. A total of about 35 samples underwent TCR sequencing, from roughly 13 patients with persistent Graves' disease and some 20 patients with newly diagnosed Graves' disease. The study was conducted in China and was registered as a clinical trial. Antithyroid drugs had been taken for around 9.8 years on average by persistent Graves' disease patients in the clinical cohort. Persistent Graves' disease patients were compared with newly diagnosed Graves' disease patients by peripheral blood TCR sequencing and RNA sequencing. Points the paper makes about the study in general: Sequencing and analysis were restricted to the TCR beta chain. Compared with newly diagnosed patients, persistent Graves' disease patients had lower TCR Shannon entropy and fewer highly expanded clones, which suggests clonal expansion. The small sample size was acknowledged by the authors as a limitation that may reduce accuracy. Patients with persistent disease shared more public clonotypes (around 2,700) than newly diagnosed patients did (more than 900). TRBV28, TRBJ1-2 and TRBJ2-5 were preferentially used in persistent disease, while TRBV20-1 and TRBJ2-1 were favored in newly diagnosed disease. Only peripheral blood was studied, because thyroid tissue, the primary lesion, was inaccessible.

Its CDR3 holds 14 amino acids, cysteine through phenylalanine. Only CDR3 DNA is held: 42 bases, read in frame from base 1. The junction carries 10 bases between V and J, which are trimmed by 0 bases and 1 base respectively. As encoded in the germline V gene (reference sequence), CDR1 is DFQATT while CDR2 is SNEGSKA. The method was multiplex PCR. Data came from an Illumina HiSeq 4000. TCR beta libraries were built with iRepertoire HTBI primers and Arm-PCR amplification of CDR3 regions. Before sequencing, the PCR products went through gel purification. Per the authors' processing: A total of 62 TRBV and under 15 TRBJ segments were identified across samples and were used for gene usage analysis of CDR3 amino acid clonotypes. COPE and FqMerger were used to merge the filtered high-quality paired reads into contigs. BLAST was used to align contigs to the IMGT TRBV, TRBD and TRBJ reference genes, and CDR3 was defined following IMGT. Any clonotype with a frequency above 0.1% was classified as a highly expanded clone. Repertoire diversity was measured by Shannon entropy, and V-J evenness by the Gini coefficient. Clonotypes shared by more than one individual were considered public. The public reads were reanalyzed by TCRdb: fastp trimming at Q25, MiXCR alignment, in-frame beta chains only. Identical CDR3 protein sequences are pooled into one entry, listed with their most common genes and DNA. The V and J calls and clone size are TCRdb's, not the authors'. Counted in this sample were a few hundred thousand distinct CDR3 sequences; roughly a quarter of them appeared once. Over 25% of the sample belongs to the ten largest clones.

The intended sense of this specimen's time point label: persistent/refractory GD, antithyroid drugs over 5 years with positive TRAb. For both TCR sequencing and RNA sequencing, RNA was extracted from PBMCs in TRIzol. The diagnosis of Graves' disease was made according to American Thyroid Association guidelines. Recruitment of patients was carried out at an endocrinology department in Xi'an, China. Each patient gave about 10 milliliters of peripheral blood, collected in an EDTA anticoagulant tube. Ficoll Paque Plus density gradient separation was used to isolate PBMCs, and no additional T cell sorting was done. RNA quality was checked with an Agilent 2100 Bioanalyzer and agarose gel, and concentration with a NanoDrop 2000. This clonotype was seen a handful of times. The antigen this receptor binds is unknown. No much larger clonotype is one base removed from it; base qualities were not supplied.

The sequence joins TRBV20-1 to TRBJ2-7; D gene: possibly TRBD2, on 5 matching bases. This clonotype was sampled from a female donor with Graves disease. Material: peripheral blood mononuclear cells (PBMCs), obtained when the disease was refractory, from a patient treated with antithyroid drugs. The nucleotide sequence reads TGCAGTGCTAGAGATCCACTAGTTTCCTACGAGCAGTACTTC. Its product reads: CSARDPLVSYEQYF.